These T cell receptor beta chains were read from a single sample in a study of metastatic and nonmetastatic thyroid tumors. TCRdb reanalyzed the PCR reads via MiXCR. The sample carries about 40,000 clones, approximately 16% recorded once. The specimen was tumor tissue. Receptors originate from a female donor with papillary thyroid cancer or a benign thyroid nodule (not recorded which). Some clones in this sample may be carry-over from other donors' samples. Both conserved end residues are trimmed from each CDR3. Fields, in order: V gene, CDR3 protein.

TRBV20-1 SARGGARSTDTQY
TRBV10-2 ASSDRSPLH
TRBV29-1 SVESVAGVFETQY
TRBV5-1 ASSLDGALTDTQY
TRBV5-1 ASRSQGSWETQY
TRBV27 ASSLTTGGNGYT
TRBV6-4 ASSDGAGSYNEQF
TRBV30 AWSTLAVADTQY
TRBV2 ASSEEVQSNQPQH
TRBV9 ASSVGTAGLYEQY
TRBV7-3 ASSSPRGQRGADTQY
TRBV9 ASSVVSGSVDTQY
TRBV12-3/TRBV12-4 ASSPTSGIGDEQF
TRBV11-2 ASSSSGVRDEQF